The 32 T cell receptor beta chains reported below all come from one sample, sequenced in a study of shared clonotypes between healthy human individuals. Clones were sequenced by immunoSEQ multiplex PCR, and TCRdb holds only the in-frame ones, with some missing. This sample yields about 820,000 clones, of which around 92% are seen a single time; more than 20% belongs to the top ten. It was CD45RO-negative cells, positively selected for CCR7, that made up naive CD8 cells, with terminally differentiated effector memory CD45RA+ cells excluded. Material for sequencing was naive CD8+ T cells sorted from blood. Source of these receptors: a man between 25 and 39 years old in good health.

The chain is built from TRBV29-1 and TRBJ2-1; TRBD2 aligns across 7 bases. Germline assignment: CDR1 SQVTM and CDR2 ANQGSEA. V dropped 3 bases and J dropped 8; count of bases not matched to a gene: 7. This CDR3 is built from 13 residues. In DNA form, the CDR3 reads TGCAGCGTTGATGGGGGGGAGAGCGATGAGCAGTTCTTC. This gives the protein CSVDGGESDEQFF.

The genes are TRBV6-4 and TRBJ2-2; the match to TRBD2 covers 8 bases. The trim removed 4 bases at V and 7 bases at J, leaving 8 bases unmatched. This CDR3 contains 15 residues. CDR1 MRHNA and CDR2 SNTAGT come from the germline V gene. The CDR3 nucleotides read TGTGCCAGCAGTGCTCGAACTAGCGGATACGGGGAGCTGTTTTTT. It yields the protein CASSARTSGYGELFF.

The gene calls are TRBV5-1 and TRBJ2-7, with D hard to call. The CDR3 sequence is 11 residues long. The V end lost 4 bases, the J end lost 0 bases, and 2 bases lay between the germline ends. Germline CDR1 reads SGHRS; CDR2 reads YFSETQ. CDR3 DNA: TGCGCCAGCAGCGTCTCCTACGAGCAGTACTTC. The encoded protein is CASSVSYEQYF.

The chain carries TRBV28 and TRBJ1-1; 9 bases agree with TRBD1. V trimming: 3 bases; J trimming: 3 bases; junction bases outside the gene matches: 11. This CDR3 region has 17 residues. Germline-derived CDR1 and CDR2 are MDHEN and SYDVKM. CDR3 nucleotide sequence: TGTGCCAGCAGTTTTGAGGGACAGGGTTGGGATCACACTGAAGCTTTCTTT. Translated, it gives CASSFEGQGWDHTEAFF.

J is TRBJ1-5 and V is TRBV7-2, with 7 bases lining up with TRBD1. Germline loops: CDR1 SGHTA, CDR2 FQGNSA. Trimming cost V 1 base and J 2 bases; bases outside gene matches: 5. This CDR3 has 16 residues. CDR3 coding DNA: TGTGCCAGCAGCTTAGAAACAGGGGTGCGCAATCAGCCCCAGCATTTT. Its translation is CASSLETGVRNQPQHF.

The CDR3 loop reads CASSLDGGSRYGYTF. CDR3 in DNA: TGTGCCAGCAGCTTAGACGGGGGCAGCAGGTATGGCTACACCTTC. The rearrangement joins TRBV13 to TRBJ1-2, with D maybe TRBD1 (6 bases). The CDR3 is 15 residues long. Trimming left V 1 base short and J 5 bases short, with 14 bases between. CDR1 is PRHDT, CDR2 FYEKMQ, per germline (reference sequence). Supplemented by reference TRBV13 and TRBJ1-2, the full variable domain reads AAGVIQSPRHLIKEKRETATLKCYPIPRHDTVYWYQQGPGQDPQFLISFYEKMQSDKGSIPDRFSAQQFSDYHSELNMSSLELGDSALYFCASSLDGGSRYGYTFGSGTRLTVV.

The rearrangement links TRBV29-1 to TRBJ2-1, with 14 bases aligning to TRBD2. Losses at the gene ends were 6 bases for V and 7 bases for J; bases not matched to a gene: 5. CDR3 length equals 14 residues. The germline V gene encodes CDR1 SQVTM and CDR2 ANQGSEA. CDR3 amino acids: CSVAGLAGDNEQFF. The CDR3 DNA reads TGCAGCGTGGCGGGACTAGCGGGGGATAATGAGCAGTTCTTC.

The chain combines TRBV5-1 with TRBJ2-3; D gene ambiguous. Germline CDR1 reads SGHRS; CDR2 reads YFSETQ. The CDR3 spans 15 residues. V gave up 0 bases and J gave up 0 bases, with 8 bases separating them. In DNA, the CDR3 is TGCGCCAGCAGCTTGGCACAGCTAAGCACAGATACGCAGTATTTT. Residues: CASSLAQLSTDTQYF. Using reference TRBV5-1 and TRBJ2-3 for the parts outside the CDR3, the full variable domain is KAGVTQTPRYLIKTRGQQVTLSCSPISGHRSVSWYQQTPGQGLQFLFEYFSETQRNKGNFPGRFSGRQFSNSRSEMNVSTLELGDSALYLCASSLAQLSTDTQYFGPGTRLTVL.

As to this clone: The sample holds other DNA sequences that translate to the same CDR3. The V gene is TRBV4-2, the J gene TRBJ2-7, with TRBD2 identical over 10 bases. V was clipped by 1 base and J by 2 bases; unmatched bases: 2. Germline CDR1 is LGHNA and CDR2 is YNFKEQ. CDR3 length equals 15 residues. The CDR3 DNA sequence: TGTGCCAGCAGCCAAGGCCTAGCGGGAGCCTACGAGCAGTACTTC. Its protein is CASSQGLAGAYEQYF.

The chain couples TRBV5-1 to TRBJ2-3, with a weak D call TRBD2 (5 bases). CDR1 SGHRS and CDR2 YFSETQ come from the germline V gene. This CDR3 region has 16 residues. V lost 2 bases and J 2 bases, leaving 15 bases between the germline ends. For the CDR3, the DNA is TGCGCCAGCAGCTTCCCCCGGGATCCTACCACAGATACGCAGTATTTT. This codes for CASSFPRDPTTDTQYF.

The rearrangement links TRBV27 to TRBJ1-1, with D possibly matching TRBD1 (5 bases). V lost 5 bases and J lost 0, with 16 bases in between. Germline V gene data show CDR1 as MNHEY and CDR2 as SMNVEV (reference sequence). CDR3 length: 16 amino acids. The CDR3 region is CASSQLPTALNTEAFF. As DNA, the CDR3 is TGTGCCAGCAGTCAACTACCGACAGCTTTGAACACTGAAGCTTTCTTT.

To note about this clone: Other nucleotide sequences in the sample specify the same CDR3. J is TRBJ2-7 and V is TRBV4-3; TRBD2 agrees at 7 bases. Germline assignment: CDR1 LGHNA and CDR2 YSLEER. V gave up 0 bases and J gave up 1 base; unmatched junction bases: 3. The CDR3 is 15 residues long. The CDR3 region has the DNA TGCGCCAGCAGCCAAGACCCCGGGGGGTCCTACGAGCAGTACTTC. It yields the protein CASSQDPGGSYEQYF.

The chain has TRBV7-8 and TRBJ2-7; 7 bases map to TRBD2. This CDR3 region has 15 residues. With 1 base clipped from V and 3 bases from J, the junction kept 6 bases outside the gene matches. Germline V gene sequence: CDR1 SGHVS, CDR2 FQNEAQ. CDR3 bases: TGTGCCAGCAGCTTAGAGACGGGGGGTATCTACGAGCAGTACTTC. Protein product: CASSLETGGIYEQYF.

About this clone: Other DNA sequences in this specimen translate into the identical CDR3. The chain joins TRBV5-5 to TRBJ1-1; D unresolved. V shed 1 base and J shed 1 base, with 5 bases lying between them. Germline assignment: CDR1 SGHKS and CDR2 YYEKEE (reference sequence). The CDR3 has 13 amino acids. The CDR3 region is CASSLSENTEAFF. The CDR3, as DNA: TGTGCCAGCAGCTTGTCGGAGAACACTGAAGCTTTCTTT.

This clone came up a few times. The chain has TRBV6-4 and TRBJ2-1; 9 bases agree with TRBD2. CDR3 length: 14 residues. V dropped 5 bases and J dropped 8; count of bases not matched to a gene: 7. CDR1 MRHNA and CDR2 SNTAGT come from the germline V gene. Written as DNA, the CDR3 is TGTGCCAGCAGTCCTAGCGGGGATAACCATGAGCAGTTCTTC. This gives the protein CASSPSGDNHEQFF.

The V call is TRBV27, the J call TRBJ2-7, with TRBD1 matching 9 bases. The CDR3 totals 14 residues. V lost 8 bases and J lost 3; bases outside the gene matches: 8. Germline V lookup: CDR1 MNHEY, CDR2 SMNVEV (reference sequence). The CDR3 here is CASCPGTGIYEQYF. DNA for the CDR3: TGTGCCAGCTGCCCCGGGACAGGGATCTACGAGCAGTACTTC.

The rearrangement joins TRBV29-1 to TRBJ2-3; tentatively, D is TRBD1 (5 bases). From germline, CDR1 is SQVTM and CDR2 ANQGSEA. CDR3 length: 16 amino acids. Trimming left V 4 bases short and J 0 bases short, with 17 bases between. The CDR3 is CSVAGQPTASTDTQYF. CDR3 sequence (DNA): TGCAGCGTTGCAGGGCAACCGACAGCAAGCACAGATACGCAGTATTTT.

This chain links TRBV9 with TRBJ2-2; D gene uncertain. The CDR3 runs to 13 residues. V shed 6 bases and J shed 0 bases, with 6 bases lying between them. Looked up from germline, CDR1 is SGDLS and CDR2 is YYNGEE. CDR3 coding DNA: TGTGCCAGCAAAACAGCGAACACCGGGGAGCTGTTTTTT. It codes for CASKTANTGELFF. The full variable domain, rest sourced from reference TRBV9 and TRBJ2-2, is DSGVTQTPKHLITATGQRVTLRCSPRSGDLSVYWYQQSLDQGLQFLIQYYNGEERAKGNILERFSAQQFPDLHSELNLSSLELGDSALYFCASKTANTGELFFGEGSRLTVL.

The chain employs TRBV19 and TRBJ2-1; 10 bases fit TRBD2. The CDR3 is made up of 13 amino acids. Germline V gene sequence: CDR1 LNHDA, CDR2 SQIVND (reference sequence). V lost 8 bases to trimming and J lost 8 bases; unmatched junction nucleotides: 6. The CDR3 loop is CASRLAGRHEQFF. The CDR3 region has the DNA TGTGCCAGTCGACTAGCGGGCAGGCATGAGCAGTTCTTC.

About this clone: Other nucleotide sequences in the sample specify the same CDR3. The CDR3 loop is CASSLIRNTEAFF. The CDR3 DNA sequence: TGTGCCAGCAGCTTAATCAGGAACACTGAAGCTTTCTTT. The chain has TRBV7-3 and TRBJ1-1, with D uncertain. Trimming took 1 base from V and 1 from J, leaving 4 bases between them. CDR3 size: 13 residues. The germline V gene has CDR1 SGHTA and CDR2 FQGTGA. Full variable domain (rest looked up from reference TRBV7-3 and TRBJ1-1): GAGVSQTPSNKVTEKGKYVELRCDPISGHTALYWYRQSLGQGPEFLIYFQGTGAADDSGLPNDRFFAVRPEGSVSTLKIQRTERGDSAVYLCASSLIRNTEAFFGQGTRLTVV.

CDR3 bases: TGCGCCAGCAGTCGAACCTATAGCGGAAGCTCCTACAATGAGCAGTTCTTC. This encodes CASSRTYSGSSYNEQFF. The chain carries TRBV5-1 and TRBJ2-1; D possibly corresponds to TRBD2 (6 bases). Per germline, CDR1 SGHRS and CDR2 YFSETQ. The CDR3 contains 17 residues. The V and J ends lost 5 bases and 0 bases respectively, with 18 bases between them.

This sequence joins TRBV18 and TRBJ2-7, with a weak D call TRBD1 (5 bases). V lost 5 bases to trimming and J lost 5 bases, with 25 bases between them. The germline V gene encodes CDR1 KGHSH and CDR2 LQKENI. The CDR3 sequence is 17 residues long. This CDR3 reads CASSSELQVFEVDEQYF. The CDR3 coding sequence is TGTGCCAGCTCATCGGAATTACAGGTTTTCGAGGTCGACGAGCAGTACTTC. The whole variable domain, remainder taken from reference TRBV18 and TRBJ2-7, is NAGVMQNPRHLVRRRGQEARLRCSPMKGHSHVYWYRQLPEEGLKFMVYLQKENIIDESGMPKERFSAEFPKEGPSILRIQQVVRGDSAAYFCASSSELQVFEVDEQYFGPGTRLTVT.

This chain joins TRBV10-1 and TRBJ2-3, with TRBD2 matching over 9 bases. The CDR3 is made up of 16 amino acids. After removal of 5 bases from V and 5 bases from J, the junction contained 11 bases not matched to a gene. Germline values: CDR1 WNHNN, CDR2 SYGVQD (reference sequence). In DNA, the CDR3 is TGCGCCAGCAGTCCCACCGTCGGTAGCGGGAGAGATACGCAGTATTTT. Its translation: CASSPTVGSGRDTQYF.

The chain joins TRBV19 to TRBJ2-3; 7 positions agree with TRBD1. The germline V gene has CDR1 LNHDA and CDR2 SQIVND (reference sequence). The CDR3 length is 15 residues. V trimming: 6 bases; J trimming: 2 bases; junction bases outside the gene matches: 8. The CDR3 is CASRGKQGYTDTQYF. CDR3 nucleotide sequence: TGTGCCAGTAGAGGGAAACAGGGGTACACAGATACGCAGTATTTT. The complete variable domain, with remaining parts taken from reference TRBV19 and TRBJ2-3, reads DGGITQSPKYLFRKEGQNVTLSCEQNLNHDAMYWYRQDPGQGLRLIYYSQIVNDFQKGDIAEGYSVSREKKESFPLTVTSAQKNPTAFYLCASRGKQGYTDTQYFGPGTRLTVL.

This chain links TRBV18 with TRBJ2-7; TRBD1 agrees at 12 bases. The CDR3 is 16 amino acids. CDR1 and CDR2 (germline): KGHSH, LQKENI. Trimming cost V 2 bases and J 6 bases; bases outside gene matches: 8. This chain's CDR3 is CASSPGTGGAQSEQYF. Written as DNA, the CDR3 is TGTGCCAGCTCACCAGGGACAGGGGGCGCCCAGAGCGAGCAGTACTTC.

V is TRBV5-6 and J is TRBJ2-3; 7 bases fit TRBD2. This CDR3 has 19 amino acids. The trim removed 4 bases at V and 3 bases at J, leaving 20 bases unmatched. Germline CDR1 is SGHDT and CDR2 is YYEEEE. The CDR3 loop reads CASSGFSGLTGLGTDTQYF. The CDR3, as DNA: TGTGCCAGCAGCGGGTTTAGCGGGCTCACGGGATTGGGGACAGATACGCAGTATTTT.

The chain carries TRBV10-2 and TRBJ1-5; no firm D call. Germline V gene data show CDR1 as WSHSY and CDR2 as SAAADI. The CDR3 has 13 residues. Trimming pared 8 bases from V and 6 bases from J, leaving 14 bases between. This chain's CDR3 is CASCLGFAQPQHF. For the CDR3, the DNA is TGCGCCAGCTGCTTGGGTTTCGCTCAGCCCCAGCATTTT.

The chain carries TRBV10-3 and TRBJ2-1; D uncertain. Trimming pared 10 bases from V and 3 bases from J, leaving 19 bases between. The CDR3 length is 15 residues. Germline V gene lookup returns CDR1 ENHRY and CDR2 SYGVKD. CDR3 sequence reads: CATLPSDRGYNEQFF. Here the CDR3 DNA reads TGTGCCACCCTGCCCTCGGACCGAGGCTACAATGAGCAGTTCTTC.

The rearrangement joins TRBV18 to TRBJ2-5; the D is unclear. The CDR3 is 15 amino acids. V was trimmed by 1 base and J by 0 bases, leaving 9 bases between them. Germline lookup yields CDR1 KGHSH and CDR2 LQKENI. The CDR3 reads CASSPRFGNQETQYF. CDR3 nucleotide sequence: TGTGCCAGCTCACCACGGTTCGGAAACCAAGAGACCCAGTACTTC.

The chain recombines TRBV28 with TRBJ2-7, with 15 bases matching TRBD2. The CDR3 covers 18 residues. Germline V gene data show CDR1 as MDHEN and CDR2 as SYDVKM. V gave up 6 bases and J gave up 2 bases; unmatched junction bases: 11. As DNA, the CDR3 is TGTGCCAGCAGGTCCGGACTAGCGGGAGGGCACCACACCTACGAGCAGTACTTC. Translated: CASRSGLAGGHHTYEQYF.

This chain links TRBV4-1 with TRBJ2-5, with a weak D call TRBD1 (5 bases). This CDR3 is 16 amino acids long. V shed 0 bases and J shed 5 bases, with 16 bases lying between them. The V gene's germline CDR1 is MGHRA and CDR2 YSYEKL. CDR3 nucleotide sequence: TGCGCCAGCAGCCAAGATCCGCCAGGGTCCGAGGAGACCCAGTACTTC. Translated, it gives CASSQDPPGSEETQYF.

This sequence joins TRBV7-2 and TRBJ1-3; unclear D gene. Germline CDR1 SGHTA, CDR2 FQGNSA. CDR3 length: 15 residues. Trimming left V 3 bases short and J 0 bases short, with 9 bases between. In DNA form, the CDR3 reads TGTGCCAGCAGCTTGTCAAGGACCTCTGGAAACACCATATATTTT. This encodes CASSLSRTSGNTIYF. Supplemented by reference TRBV7-2 and TRBJ1-3, the full variable domain reads GAGVSQSPSNKVTEKGKDVELRCDPISGHTALYWYRQSLGQGLEFLIYFQGNSAPDKSGLPSDRFSAERTGGSVSTLTIQRTQQEDSAVYLCASSLSRTSGNTIYFGEGSWLTVV.